Each of the 25 T cell receptor beta chains below was sequenced from the same sample in a study of Ad26.COV2.S vaccination and SARS-CoV-2 variants. Data came from immunoSEQ multiplex PCR; TCRdb stores just in-frame clones and leaves some out. The repertoire consists of 300,000 to 400,000 clones, with about nine tenths occurring once and the leading ten covering approximately 5%. The sample's treatment: approximately 18 received Ad26.COV2.S at low or high dose, single or two shots; several received placebo; per-sample allocation not given. Day 63 after the first vaccine or placebo injection was the time point for sampling. The sequencing here drew on peripheral blood, taken in a trial of Ad26.COV2.S vaccine versus placebo. The receptors derive from a person between 18 and 65 years old who received the Ad26.COV2.S COVID-19 vaccine or a placebo.

This chain uses TRBV5-1 with TRBJ2-1, with D perhaps matching TRBD1 (6 bases). CDR3 length equals 14 residues. Trimming took 2 bases from V and 6 from J, leaving 12 bases between them. In germline, CDR1 is SGHRS, CDR2 YFSETQ. The CDR3 DNA is TGCGCCAGCAGCTTTAGCCGGGACACCAATGAGCAGTTCTTC. This codes for CASSFSRDTNEQFF.

The chain has TRBV7-2 and TRBJ2-1; D may be TRBD2 (6 bases). The ends were cut back, 1 base at V and 0 bases at J, with 10 bases in the middle. The CDR3 is 16 residues long. Germline V gene data show CDR1 as SGHTA and CDR2 as FQGNSA. The DNA for the CDR3 is TGTGCCAGCAGCTTAGAGATCGGGGGCTCCTACAATGAGCAGTTCTTC. As protein: CASSLEIGGSYNEQFF.

The chain combines TRBV5-1 with TRBJ1-2; TRBD1 is a possible D gene (5 bases). This CDR3 has 15 residues. CDR1 is SGHRS, CDR2 YFSETQ, per germline. V was shortened by 4 bases and J by 5 bases, with 18 bases between the two germline ends. The CDR3: CASSLLTDNRYGYTF. The CDR3, as DNA: TGCGCCAGCAGCCTCTTGACAGACAACCGTTATGGCTACACCTTC.

V gene TRBV19 combines with J gene TRBJ1-3; D is unclear. V lost 7 bases, J lost 0 bases, and 10 bases lay in between. The germline V gene encodes CDR1 LNHDA and CDR2 SQIVND (reference sequence). The CDR3 is made up of 14 amino acids. CDR3 DNA: TGTGCCAGTAAACCGCAACACTCTGGAAACACCATATATTTT. It codes for CASKPQHSGNTIYF. The entire variable domain, with the rest obtained from reference TRBV19 and TRBJ1-3, is as follows: DGGITQSPKYLFRKEGQNVTLSCEQNLNHDAMYWYRQDPGQGLRLIYYSQIVNDFQKGDIAEGYSVSREKKESFPLTVTSAQKNPTAFYLCASKPQHSGNTIYFGEGSWLTVV.

V usage is TRBV2 and J usage is TRBJ2-1; D is undetermined. The germline V and J ends were trimmed by 10 bases and 6 bases, with 10 bases remaining between them. The CDR3 totals 11 residues. Per the germline V gene, CDR1 is SNHLY and CDR2 is FYNNEI. The CDR3 bases are TGTGCCACGGTAAGGGTCAATGAGCAGTTCTTC. Translating it yields CATVRVNEQFF.

This sequence joins TRBV19 and TRBJ2-1; 7 bases line up with TRBD2. Per germline, CDR1 LNHDA and CDR2 SQIVND (reference sequence). Trimming at V came to 6 bases and at J to 8 bases, leaving 7 bases not matched to a gene. CDR3 length equals 13 residues. The CDR3 loop reads CASRTSSGDEQFF. CDR3 bases: TGTGCCAGTAGGACTAGCTCGGGAGATGAGCAGTTCTTC. Drawing the rest from reference TRBV19 and TRBJ2-1, the complete variable domain is DGGITQSPKYLFRKEGQNVTLSCEQNLNHDAMYWYRQDPGQGLRLIYYSQIVNDFQKGDIAEGYSVSREKKESFPLTVTSAQKNPTAFYLCASRTSSGDEQFFGPGTRLTVL.

This chain joins TRBV28 and TRBJ1-1; D is ambiguous. With 2 bases removed from V and 1 base from J, the gap between germline ends came to 8 bases. CDR3 length: 14 amino acids. Germline CDR1 reads MDHEN; CDR2 reads SYDVKM. CDR3 nucleotides: TGTGCCAGCAGTTTAACGGTCAGGAACACTGAAGCTTTCTTT. This translates into CASSLTVRNTEAFF.

This chain connects TRBV4-3 to TRBJ1-2; D gene ambiguous. Germline V gene data show CDR1 as LGHNA and CDR2 as YSLEER. The CDR3 loop spans 13 amino acids. V dropped 7 bases and J dropped 11 bases, with 20 bases sitting between them. The CDR3 DNA sequence: TGCGCCAGCAACAGAGAAGGGTCCGCCGGATACACCTTC. It yields the protein CASNREGSAGYTF.

This clone was counted once. The chain couples TRBV3-1 (or the pseudogene TRBV3-2) to TRBJ1-4; the D gene is possibly TRBD1 (6 bases). Germline CDR1 reads LGHDT; CDR2 reads YNNKEL (reference sequence). The CDR3 consists of 15 residues. Between the trimmed V and J ends, which lost 4 bases and 1 base, there was a span of 10 bases. CDR3: CASSPLQGTNEKLFF. The CDR3 nucleotides are TGTGCCAGCAGCCCGCTACAGGGAACTAATGAAAAACTGTTTTTT.

This clone showed up just a few times. The chain employs TRBV5-6 and TRBJ1-5; no clear D. From germline, CDR1 is SGHDT and CDR2 YYEEEE. V shed 0 bases and J shed 6 bases, with 10 bases lying between them. The CDR3 length is 14 residues. CDR3 protein: CASSLGPGGQPQHF. The CDR3 bases are TGTGCCAGCAGCTTGGGACCAGGAGGTCAGCCCCAGCATTTT.

The chain is built from TRBV30 and TRBJ1-1; TRBD1 aligns across 7 bases. Germline values: CDR1 GTSNPN, CDR2 SVGIG (reference sequence). V lost 4 bases and J lost 4; bases outside the gene matches: 3. This CDR3 region has 12 residues. This CDR3 reads CAWNRGSTEAFF. The CDR3 nucleotides read TGTGCCTGGAACAGGGGAAGCACTGAAGCTTTCTTT.

The chain combines TRBV6-2 or TRBV6-3 with TRBJ1-5, with D perhaps TRBD1 (5 bases). CDR1 MNHEY and CDR2 SVGEGT come from the germline V gene. CDR3 size: 15 residues. V was clipped by 4 bases and J by 6 bases, with 16 bases between them. CDR3 sequence: CASSLTDARGQPQHF. The DNA of the CDR3 is TGTGCCAGCAGTTTGACAGACGCGAGGGGTCAGCCCCAGCATTTT.

The chain uses TRBV3-1 (or the pseudogene TRBV3-2) and TRBJ1-5; D gene ambiguous. Germline V gene lookup returns CDR1 LGHDT and CDR2 YNNKEL (reference sequence). V gave up 4 bases and J gave up 5 bases, with 12 bases separating them. CDR3 length equals 14 residues. CDR3 residues: CASSPGWGDQPQHF. The CDR3 nucleotides are TGTGCCAGCAGCCCTGGATGGGGAGATCAGCCCCAGCATTTT.

The rearrangement joins TRBV3-1 (or the pseudogene TRBV3-2) to TRBJ2-2; 11 bases align to TRBD2. The V gene's germline CDR1 is LGHDT and CDR2 YNNKEL (reference sequence). The junction had 14 bases not matched to a gene; V was cut back by 0 bases and J by 2 bases. The CDR3 covers 21 residues. The CDR3 region is CASSQDGGGTSGRKNTGELFF. The CDR3 nucleotides read TGTGCCAGCAGCCAAGATGGTGGTGGGACTAGCGGACGAAAAAACACCGGGGAGCTGTTTTTT.

The rearrangement uses TRBV5-1 and TRBJ2-1; 10 bases line up with TRBD2. CDR3 length: 14 residues. V was pared by 3 bases and J by 9 bases, with 6 bases of the junction left unmatched. Germline lookup yields CDR1 SGHRS and CDR2 YFSETQ. The CDR3 coding sequence is TGCGCCAGCAGCTCAGCGGGGGGGACAATTGAGCAGTTCTTC. Its protein is CASSSAGGTIEQFF.

This rearrangement joins TRBV6-5 to TRBJ1-1, with unresolved D. Trimming cost V 6 bases and J 5 bases, with 10 bases left between them. This CDR3 has 12 amino acids. In germline, CDR1 is MNHEY, CDR2 SVGAGI. The chain's CDR3 is CASRKEGTEAFF. In DNA, the CDR3 is TGTGCCAGCAGGAAAGAAGGGACTGAAGCTTTCTTT.

This chain links TRBV19 with TRBJ2-3; unclear D gene. The V gene lost 3 bases and the J gene lost 2 bases, with 9 bases spanning the gap. The germline gives CDR1 LNHDA, CDR2 SQIVND (reference sequence). The CDR3 covers 14 residues. CDR3 DNA sequence: TGTGCCAGTAGTATTCGGTCAGCCACAGATACGCAGTATTTT. Its protein product is CASSIRSATDTQYF.

The CDR3 DNA reads TGTGCCAGCAGTGCCCCGGGACAGGGGGCATCCAGACTCCACTTT. Translated: CASSAPGQGASRLHF. The chain recombines TRBV25-1 with TRBJ1-6; 12 bases fit TRBD1. The germline gives CDR1 MGHDK, CDR2 SYGVNS. The V segment lost 4 bases and the J segment 16 bases; nucleotides outside the gene matches: 11. The CDR3 loop spans 15 amino acids.

V is TRBV7-9 and J is TRBJ2-1, with D perhaps given as TRBD1 or TRBD2 (5 bases each). CDR1 is SEHNR and CDR2 is FQNEAQ in the germline V gene (reference sequence). The CDR3 length is 14 residues. Trimming cost V 5 bases and J 6 bases, with 14 bases left between them. CDR3 residues: CASSVRDQANEQFF. The DNA for the CDR3 is TGTGCCAGCAGCGTAAGGGACCAAGCCAATGAGCAGTTCTTC.

The chain is built from TRBV5-1 and TRBJ1-3; D unclear. The germline gives CDR1 SGHRS, CDR2 YFSETQ. CDR3 length equals 14 residues. Trimming shortened V by 4 bases and J by 0 bases, and 8 bases separated the two germline ends. Here the CDR3 reads CASSRTDSGNTIYF. The DNA of the CDR3 is TGCGCCAGCAGCAGGACTGACTCTGGAAACACCATATATTTT.

This chain links TRBV6-5 with TRBJ1-1, with 10 bases that match TRBD1. The V segment lost 2 bases and the J segment 6 bases; nucleotides outside the gene matches: 0. CDR1 and CDR2 from the germline V gene are MNHEY and SVGAGI. The CDR3 covers 13 residues. CDR3 loop: CASSYGQGAEAFF. The CDR3 nucleotides read TGTGCCAGCAGTTACGGACAGGGGGCTGAAGCTTTCTTT.

The chain employs TRBV5-1 and TRBJ2-1; 7 positions agree with TRBD1. The V gene's germline CDR1 is SGHRS and CDR2 YFSETQ. V dropped 0 bases and J dropped 7; count of bases not matched to a gene: 4. There are 14 residues in the CDR3. The CDR3 sequence is CASSLGDSPNEQFF. The CDR3 nucleotides are TGCGCCAGCAGCTTGGGGGACAGCCCAAATGAGCAGTTCTTC.

The rearrangement uses TRBV10-3 and TRBJ2-1; weak D call: TRBD2 (5 bases). V was shortened by 3 bases and J by 0 bases, with 6 bases between the two germline ends. This CDR3 spans 14 amino acids. Germline values: CDR1 ENHRY, CDR2 SYGVKD. CDR3 sequence: CAISDGSSYNEQFF. DNA for the CDR3: TGTGCCATCAGTGATGGGAGCTCCTACAATGAGCAGTTCTTC.

The rearrangement joins TRBV29-1 to TRBJ1-2; D is undetermined. Germline-derived CDR1 and CDR2 are SQVTM and ANQGSEA. The CDR3 totals 9 residues. Trimming cost V 6 bases and J 9 bases, with 8 bases left between them. The CDR3 sequence: CSVTPSYTF. The CDR3 DNA follows: TGCAGCGTGACCCCAAGCTACACCTTC. The whole variable domain, remainder taken from reference TRBV29-1 and TRBJ1-2, is SAVISQKPSRDICQRGTSLTIQCQVDSQVTMMFWYRQQPGQSLTLIATANQGSEATYESGFVIDKFPISRPNLTFSTLTVSNMSPEDSSIYLCSVTPSYTFGSGTRLTVV.

This chain links TRBV2 with TRBJ1-1, with TRBD1 as a possible D gene (6 bases). V was pared by 6 bases and J by 6 bases, with 20 bases between. Per the germline V gene, CDR1 is SNHLY and CDR2 is FYNNEI. The CDR3 spans 15 residues. The CDR3 DNA is TGTGCCAGCAGCCAGCCGAGAGGGGGGATCCCTGAAGCTTTCTTT. Translated, it gives CASSQPRGGIPEAFF.